A single sample is the source of the 24 T cell receptor beta chains below, sequenced in a study of blood T cells in healthy people across ages. A second PCR, run for about 6 to 12 cycles, used a sample-barcoded 5' primer plus a J-beta primer mix. Using its own MiXCR run on the 5' RACE reads, TCRdb lists one record per CDR3 protein. The sample yields 1.5 million to 2 million distinct CDR3 sequences, about 28% seen once. Sample: blood. These receptors all come from a woman aged 25 to 39 in good health.

Many counts were recorded for this clonotype. The chain is built from TRBV4-1 and TRBJ2-7; D ambiguous. From germline, CDR1 is MGHRA and CDR2 YSYEKL. V lost 1 base and J 2 bases, leaving 12 bases between the germline ends. This CDR3 has 15 residues. CDR3 amino acids: CASSQVPVAAYEQYF. CDR3 DNA sequence: TGCGCCAGCAGCCAAGTACCAGTAGCAGCCTACGAGCAGTACTTC.

The chain carries TRBV7-9 and TRBJ2-7, with D perhaps matching TRBD1 (5 bases). Per the germline V gene, CDR1 is SEHNR and CDR2 is FQNEAQ (reference sequence). The CDR3 contains 13 residues. Trimming removed 5 bases from V and 3 bases from J, with 11 bases in between. Here the CDR3 reads CASSHETVYEQYV. CDR3 bases: TGTGCCAGCAGCCATGAGACAGTCTACGAGCAGTACGTC.

In this sample, this clonotype turned up a few times. V gene TRBV15 combines with J gene TRBJ1-2, with D maybe TRBD1 (5 bases). The CDR3 runs to 16 residues. The germline V and J ends were trimmed by 0 bases and 8 bases, with 19 bases remaining between them. From germline, CDR1 is LNHNV and CDR2 YYDKDF (reference sequence). The CDR3 spells CATSRDLVGGEEGYTF. The DNA for the CDR3 is TGTGCCACCAGCAGAGACCTGGTTGGGGGGGAGGAGGGCTACACCTTC.

In the case of this clonotype: With a much larger clone just one base away, this may be a read error. V usage is TRBV5-1 and J usage is TRBJ2-3, with a tentative D call TRBD1 (5 bases). This CDR3 region has 14 residues. CDR1 is SGHRS and CDR2 is YFSETQ in the germline V gene. This chain's CDR3 is CASRKGNITDTQCF. CDR3 nucleotides: TGCGCCAGCAGGAAGGGGAATATCACAGATACGCAGTGTTTT.

This clonotype was recorded a few times. The chain carries TRBV7-6 and TRBJ2-3; 9 nucleotides match TRBD2. Germline CDR1 and CDR2: SGHVS and FNYEAQ. The junction had 6 bases not matched to a gene; V was cut back by 5 bases and J by 0 bases. The CDR3 totals 16 residues. Here the CDR3 DNA reads TGTGCCAGCAGCACCTTAGCGGGGGCTAGCACAGATACGCAGTATTTT. Translating gives CASSTLAGASTDTQYF.

The chain joins TRBV12-3 or TRBV12-4 to TRBJ2-1; 9 positions agree with TRBD2. The V segment lost 8 bases and the J segment 2 bases; nucleotides outside the gene matches: 10. The CDR3 is made up of 16 amino acids. The CDR3 region has the DNA TGTGCCAGCCTGGTAGCGGGAGATCTCGCCTACAATGAGCAGTTCTTC. Encoded protein: CASLVAGDLAYNEQFF.

The chain has TRBV12-3 or TRBV12-4 and TRBJ2-3, with 10 bases lining up with TRBD2. This CDR3 contains 16 residues. With V trimmed by 2 bases and J by 7 bases, 9 bases remained unmatched. Written as DNA, the CDR3 is TGTGCCAGCAGTTTATTCAGCGGGGGGGGTAGACATACGCAGTATTTT. Its translation is CASSLFSGGGRHTQYF.

This clonotype has only a few counts. This chain joins TRBV6-1 and TRBJ2-5, with D perhaps matching TRBD1 (6 bases). Germline CDR1 reads MNHNS; CDR2 reads SASEGT. CDR3 length: 15 residues. Trimming shortened V by 5 bases and J by 2 bases, and 15 bases separated the two germline ends. The CDR3 nucleotides are TGTGCCAGCAGTTCGGGGACAATGACACAAGAGACCCAGTACTTC. Amino acid sequence: CASSSGTMTQETQYF.

V gene TRBV7-2 combines with J gene TRBJ2-3; D call uncertain. The CDR3 contains 18 residues. V was clipped by 2 bases and J by 0 bases, with 18 bases between them. Germline V CDR1 and CDR2: SGHTA, FQGNSA. The CDR3, as DNA: TGTGCCAGCAGCTTATCCCCTATCGGTAAAACTAGCACAGATACGCAGTATTTT. It is translated as CASSLSPIGKTSTDTQYF. The whole variable domain, filled in from reference TRBV7-2 and TRBJ2-3, reads GAGVSQSPSNKVTEKGKDVELRCDPISGHTALYWYRQSLGQGLEFLIYFQGNSAPDKSGLPSDRFSAERTGGSVSTLTIQRTQQEDSAVYLCASSLSPIGKTSTDTQYFGPGTRLTVL.

This clonotype was seen a few times. This chain joins TRBV25-1 and TRBJ2-5, with D maybe TRBD2 (6 bases). The CDR3 consists of 17 residues. Trimming removed 1 base at V and 3 bases at J, with 18 bases between. Germline V CDR1 and CDR2: MGHDK, SYGVNS. CDR3 in DNA: TGTGCCAGCAGTGAATTCGGGAGTTTAGGACGGGAAGAGACCCAGTACTTC. Residues: CASSEFGSLGREETQYF.

The chain joins TRBV7-2 to TRBJ1-2; 8 bases fit TRBD1. Germline-derived CDR1 and CDR2 are SGHTA and FQGNSA. Losses at the gene ends were 7 bases for V and 0 bases for J; bases not matched to a gene: 10. This CDR3 comprises 16 residues. CDR3 sequence reads: CASNKDRVLTNYGYTF. CDR3 DNA: TGTGCCAGCAACAAGGACAGGGTTTTAACTAACTATGGCTACACCTTC.

The genes are TRBV19 and TRBJ2-6, with 8 bases aligning to TRBD2. The CDR3 spans 16 residues. Trimming at V came to 7 bases and at J to 3 bases, leaving 8 bases not matched to a gene. Germline V gene sequence: CDR1 LNHDA, CDR2 SQIVND (reference sequence). CDR3 loop: CASTAGGAVGANVLTF. In nucleotides, the CDR3 is TGTGCCAGTACCGCGGGGGGCGCGGTTGGGGCCAACGTCCTGACTTTC.

This clonotype was seen at least ten times. The J gene is TRBJ2-7, the V gene TRBV4-1; 9 bases are shared with TRBD1. The length of the CDR3 is 16 residues. Germline-derived CDR1 and CDR2 are MGHRA and YSYEKL. After removal of 5 bases from V and 3 bases from J, the junction contained 11 bases not matched to a gene. CDR3 bases: TGCGCCAGCAGCTATTCTCCGGGACAGGGACTCTACGAGCAGTACTTC. Amino acid sequence: CASSYSPGQGLYEQYF.

The V and J genes are TRBV20-1 and TRBJ2-3; unclear D gene. V was trimmed by 7 bases and J by 2 bases, leaving 10 bases between them. The CDR3 sequence is 12 residues long. CDR1 is DFQATT and CDR2 is SNEGSKA in the germline V gene (reference sequence). The chain's CDR3 is CSGLDTTDTQYF. DNA for the CDR3: TGCAGTGGGCTCGACACCACAGATACGCAGTATTTT.

This clonotype was seen a few times. The chain carries TRBV2 and TRBJ1-2; maybe TRBD1 (5 bases). V gave up 0 bases and J gave up 6 bases, with 11 bases separating them. CDR1 SNHLY and CDR2 FYNNEI come from the germline V gene. This CDR3 is built from 14 residues. Here the CDR3 DNA reads TGTGCCAGCAGTGAAGCAGGCAGGGTGAATGGCTACACCTTC. Translating it yields CASSEAGRVNGYTF.

In DNA form, the CDR3 reads TGTGCCAGCAGTCCCCGGGAATTCGGGGACAATGAGCAGTTCTTC. This translates into CASSPREFGDNEQFF. The chain combines TRBV12-3 or TRBV12-4 with TRBJ2-1; perhaps TRBD2 as D (5 bases). Trimming cost V 5 bases and J 5 bases, with 16 bases left between them. The CDR3 covers 15 residues.

This clonotype was seen more than once but under ten times. The genes are TRBV5-1 and TRBJ1-1; no firm D call. CDR3 length equals 15 residues. Trimming shortened V by 4 bases and J by 2 bases, and 15 bases separated the two germline ends. Germline CDR1 SGHRS, CDR2 YFSETQ. This CDR3 is CASSKLGRENTEAFF. In DNA, the CDR3 is TGCGCCAGCAGCAAACTTGGACGGGAAAACACTGAAGCTTTCTTT.

This clonotype was seen more than once but under ten times. The gene calls are TRBV14 and TRBJ2-2, with 9 bases aligning to TRBD1. The trim removed 1 base at V and 9 bases at J, leaving 6 bases unmatched. Germline CDR1 is SGHDN and CDR2 is FVKESK. The CDR3 spans 15 residues. The CDR3 DNA reads TGTGCCAGCAGCCAAGGGGACAGGGTTTTCAGGGAGCTGTTTTTT. Amino acids: CASSQGDRVFRELFF.

CDR3 nucleotides: TGCGCCAGCAGCCGTTCTTCGGGACAGGGCTATGGCTACACCTTC. Protein: CASSRSSGQGYGYTF. The V and J genes are TRBV5-1 and TRBJ1-2; TRBD1 matches at 9 bases. The length of the CDR3 is 15 residues. V lost 4 bases to trimming and J lost 4 bases; unmatched junction nucleotides: 8. Germline lookup yields CDR1 SGHRS and CDR2 YFSETQ.

The J gene is TRBJ2-7, the V gene TRBV12-3 or TRBV12-4, with 12 bases aligning to TRBD1. Judging by the DNA end, TRBJ2-5 fits better; the J call may be wrong. The CDR3 runs to 14 residues. In nucleotides, the CDR3 is TGTGCCAGCGCCCGGGACAGGGGGCTGCAGACCCAGTACTTC. This encodes CASARDRGLQTQYF.

V and J are TRBV18 and TRBJ1-4; D not resolved. The CDR3 totals 17 residues. Trimming took 3 bases from V and 7 from J, leaving 21 bases between them. Per the germline V gene, CDR1 is KGHSH and CDR2 is LQKENI. CDR3 loop: CASSPGRNGRSVEKLFF. The CDR3 nucleotides read TGTGCCAGCTCACCCGGACGGAATGGTCGCTCGGTTGAAAAACTGTTTTTT.

Only a few counts were recorded for this clonotype. V and J are TRBV4-3 and TRBJ2-7; D may correspond to TRBD1 or TRBD2 (5 bases each). V dropped 1 base and J dropped 7 bases, with 14 bases sitting between them. This CDR3 has 14 residues. Per the germline V gene, CDR1 is LGHNA and CDR2 is YSLEER. The CDR3 spells CASSQAPGPGEQYF. The CDR3 DNA reads TGCGCCAGCAGCCAAGCCCCAGGGCCGGGGGAGCAGTACTTC.

The V gene is TRBV18, the J gene TRBJ1-1; perhaps TRBD1 as D (6 bases). Germline V gene sequence: CDR1 KGHSH, CDR2 LQKENI. This CDR3 region has 15 residues. Deletions cut 4 bases from V and 3 bases from J, with 15 bases between. Written as DNA, the CDR3 is TGTGCCAGCTCACTTCCGAACCAGGGGTACACTGAAGCTTTCTTT. Translation gives CASSLPNQGYTEAFF.

The chain carries TRBV10-3 and TRBJ2-3; D is perhaps TRBD2 (6 bases). The CDR3 has 16 amino acids. Germline-derived CDR1 and CDR2 are ENHRY and SYGVKD. The V gene lost 3 bases and the J gene lost 4 bases, with 17 bases spanning the gap. Here the CDR3 reads CAISESEGPGADTQYF. As DNA, the CDR3 is TGTGCCATCAGTGAATCCGAGGGGCCGGGAGCAGATACGCAGTATTTT.